What follows are 28 T cell receptor beta chains derived from one specimen sequenced in a study of blood T cell repertoires in COVID-19. The protocol was immunoSEQ multiplex PCR, while the TCRdb copy is restricted to in-frame clones and leaves out a portion. The table lists about 64,000 clones, 88% of them singletons. The sequencing sample was made of peripheral blood. The receptor source for this set is a woman aged 55-75 years with COVID-19, enrolled during active disease.

The gene calls are TRBV27 and TRBJ2-7; 9 positions agree with TRBD1. Germline-derived CDR1 and CDR2 are MNHEY and SMNVEV (reference sequence). J was trimmed by 6 bases and V by 3 bases; bases with no gene match: 9. CDR3 size: 15 residues. Here the CDR3 DNA reads TGTGCCAGCAGTTTTTGGGGGGACAGGGTCCGCGAGCAGTACTTC. This encodes CASSFWGDRVREQYF.

This chain uses TRBV4-3 with TRBJ1-5; no clear D gene. CDR3 length: 13 residues. CDR1 is LGHNA and CDR2 is YSLEER in the germline V gene. V was trimmed by 0 bases and J by 3 bases, leaving 3 bases between them. The CDR3 DNA is TGCGCCAGCAGCCAAGATATCAATCAGCCCCAGCATTTT. This sequence encodes CASSQDINQPQHF.

This clone was detected only once. The genes are TRBV9 and TRBJ1-3, with D unresolved. From germline, CDR1 is SGDLS and CDR2 YYNGEE. The ends were cut back, 4 bases at V and 0 bases at J, with 11 bases in the middle. The CDR3 has 15 residues. In nucleotides, the CDR3 is TGTGCCAGCAGCCCAGCGGGGTACTCTGGAAACACCATATATTTT. Protein sequence: CASSPAGYSGNTIYF.

The count of this clone is one. This chain connects TRBV5-1 to TRBJ2-1; 8 bases fit TRBD2. The germline gives CDR1 SGHRS, CDR2 YFSETQ. The CDR3 length is 15 residues. Trimming at V came to 0 bases and at J to 6 bases, leaving 5 bases not matched to a gene. CDR3 protein: CASSLGAGGFNEQFF. CDR3 DNA: TGCGCCAGCAGCTTGGGGGCGGGAGGATTCAATGAGCAGTTCTTC.

The chain carries TRBV18 and TRBJ2-1, with 8 bases aligning to TRBD1. The germline CDR1 and CDR2 sequences are KGHSH and LQKENI. The J segment lost 2 bases and the V segment lost 1 base, leaving 1 base of the junction unmatched. The CDR3 spans 15 residues. The CDR3: CASSPRGQAYNEQFF. The CDR3, as DNA: TGTGCCAGCTCACCACGGGGACAGGCCTACAATGAGCAGTTCTTC.

The chain links TRBV6-5 to TRBJ1-6; 7 nucleotides align to TRBD1. The CDR3 sequence is 15 residues long. Germline V lookup: CDR1 MNHEY, CDR2 SVGAGI. After removal of 4 bases from V and 10 bases from J, the junction contained 10 bases not matched to a gene. CDR3 coding DNA: TGTGCCAGCAGTTCCGACAGGGTGATTGGGTCACCCCTCCACTTT. This codes for CASSSDRVIGSPLHF.

V and J are TRBV29-1 and TRBJ2-7, with 7 nucleotides matching TRBD2. The CDR3 runs 13 residues. Germline loops: CDR1 SQVTM, CDR2 ANQGSEA. With V trimmed by 6 bases and J by 1 base, 6 bases remained unmatched. The DNA of the CDR3 is TGCAGCGTGTCCGGACTAGGGTCCTACGAGCAGTACTTC. The encoded protein is CSVSGLGSYEQYF.

The chain is built from TRBV29-1 and TRBJ1-1, with a possible D match to TRBD1 (5 bases). CDR3 length: 12 amino acids. Germline loops: CDR1 SQVTM, CDR2 ANQGSEA. Trimming shortened V by 6 bases and J by 8 bases, and 16 bases separated the two germline ends. The CDR3: CSVQVSTLEAFF. The DNA of the CDR3 is TGCAGCGTACAGGTTTCTACACTAGAAGCTTTCTTT.

V and J are TRBV2 and TRBJ1-1, with D maybe TRBD1 (5 bases). The CDR3 covers 14 residues. Per the germline V gene, CDR1 is SNHLY and CDR2 is FYNNEI. V lost 6 bases and J lost 0, with 11 bases in between. CDR3 loop: CASRARTMNTEAFF. CDR3 nucleotides: TGTGCCAGCAGGGCCCGGACAATGAACACTGAAGCTTTCTTT.

The CDR3 loop reads CAWSGGRQNYGYTF. CDR3 in DNA: TGTGCCTGGAGTGGGGGGAGGCAGAACTATGGCTACACCTTC. This sequence joins TRBV30 and TRBJ1-2; possible D gene TRBD1, 5 bases. Trimming removed 1 base at V and 2 bases at J, with 11 bases between. The V gene's germline CDR1 is GTSNPN and CDR2 SVGIG (reference sequence). CDR3 length: 14 residues.

The rearrangement uses TRBV6-4 and TRBJ2-2; a possible D gene is TRBD1 (5 bases). V gave up 0 bases and J gave up 5 bases, with 10 bases separating them. From germline, CDR1 is MRHNA and CDR2 SNTAGT. The length of the CDR3 is 15 residues. CDR3 bases: TGTGCCAGCAGTGACTCTGGGGCAACTACCGGGGAGCTGTTTTTT. Translating it yields CASSDSGATTGELFF.

The gene calls are TRBV4-3 and TRBJ2-7, with 8 bases lining up with TRBD1. Germline V gene lookup returns CDR1 LGHNA and CDR2 YSLEER. V lost 2 bases to trimming and J lost 0 bases; unmatched junction nucleotides: 3. The CDR3 consists of 15 residues. CDR3 in amino acids: CASSQWTGSSYEQYF. CDR3 nucleotide sequence: TGCGCCAGCAGCCAATGGACAGGGAGCTCCTACGAGCAGTACTTC.

CDR3 loop: CASSPGAPAPSEQYF. As DNA, the CDR3 is TGTGCCAGCTCACCCGGAGCCCCAGCCCCTTCCGAGCAGTACTTC. This chain joins TRBV18 and TRBJ2-7, with D uncertain. There are 15 residues in the CDR3. Germline-derived CDR1 and CDR2 are KGHSH and LQKENI. V gave up 3 bases and J gave up 6 bases, with 18 bases separating them.

This chain links TRBV10-1 with TRBJ2-1; no reliable D call. Per the germline V gene, CDR1 is WNHNN and CDR2 is SYGVQD (reference sequence). V was trimmed by 2 bases and J by 0 bases, leaving 14 bases between them. CDR3 length equals 17 residues. In DNA, the CDR3 is TGCGCCAGCAGTGAGACCCGCGACTCTCGCTCCTACAATGAGCAGTTCTTC. Encoded protein: CASSETRDSRSYNEQFF.

This clone has only one observation. This chain connects TRBV28 to TRBJ2-3, with TRBD1 matching 7 bases. J was trimmed by 7 bases and V by 6 bases; bases with no gene match: 19. Germline V lookup: CDR1 MDHEN, CDR2 SYDVKM. There are 17 residues in the CDR3. In DNA form, the CDR3 reads TGTGCCAGCAGCTCGACCTCGACAGGGAAAAGCGTTTATACGCAGTATTTT. This translates into CASSSTSTGKSVYTQYF.

The CDR3 loop is CASSLSGTANGYTF. CDR3 coding DNA: TGTGCCAGCAGCTTATCCGGGACAGCGAATGGCTACACCTTC. This rearrangement joins TRBV7-9 to TRBJ1-2; 7 nucleotides align to TRBD1. The germline V gene has CDR1 SEHNR and CDR2 FQNEAQ (reference sequence). The CDR3 has 14 residues. J lost 6 bases, V lost 2 bases, and 6 bases had no gene match.

The V call is TRBV12-3 or TRBV12-4, the J call TRBJ1-5; D remains ambiguous. Trimming cost V 3 bases and J 7 bases, with 10 bases left between them. The CDR3 length is 13 residues. DNA of the CDR3: TGTGCCAGCAGTTTTCGGGTTGGACAGCCCCAGCATTTT. As protein: CASSFRVGQPQHF.

The rearrangement links TRBV18 to TRBJ1-2; 10 bases are a match to TRBD1. This CDR3 is built from 16 residues. The V gene end was trimmed by 4 bases and the J gene end by 7 bases; junction bases not matched to a gene: 12. Germline assignment: CDR1 KGHSH and CDR2 LQKENI. Here the CDR3 reads CASSRPGTGDSSGYTF. CDR3 in DNA: TGTGCCAGCTCACGTCCCGGGACAGGGGACTCATCTGGCTACACCTTC.

V usage is TRBV19 and J usage is TRBJ1-2; D is perhaps TRBD1 (5 bases). Between the trimmed V and J ends, which lost 5 bases and 3 bases, there was a span of 19 bases. This CDR3 contains 16 residues. From germline, CDR1 is LNHDA and CDR2 SQIVND (reference sequence). The CDR3 DNA follows: TGTGCCAGTAGTGGGCGTGTGGACAATAAATACTATGGCTACACCTTC. Translation: CASSGRVDNKYYGYTF.

The rearrangement joins TRBV29-1 to TRBJ1-2, with a weak D call TRBD1 (6 bases). Germline assignment: CDR1 SQVTM and CDR2 ANQGSEA. V was trimmed by 0 bases and J by 4 bases, leaving 9 bases between them. The CDR3 spans 13 residues. The CDR3 sequence is CSVEERGGYGYTF. CDR3 nucleotide sequence: TGCAGCGTTGAAGAGAGGGGGGGCTATGGCTACACCTTC. The full variable domain, in which reference TRBV29-1 and TRBJ1-2 provide the parts outside the CDR3, is SAVISQKPSRDICQRGTSLTIQCQVDSQVTMMFWYRQQPGQSLTLIATANQGSEATYESGFVIDKFPISRPNLTFSTLTVSNMSPEDSSIYLCSVEERGGYGYTFGSGTRLTVV.

The CDR3 region has the DNA TGTGCCAGCAGCTTTGGAGGGGCTGAAGCTTTCTTT. As protein: CASSFGGAEAFF. The V call is TRBV5-4, the J call TRBJ1-1, with D possibly TRBD1 on 5 matching bases. The V end lost 2 bases, the J end lost 6 bases, and 8 bases lay between the germline ends. This CDR3 spans 12 amino acids. The V gene's germline CDR1 is SGHNT and CDR2 YYREEE (reference sequence). Full variable domain (missing parts from reference TRBV5-4 and TRBJ1-1): ETGVTQSPTHLIKTRGQQVTLRCSSQSGHNTVSWYQQALGQGPQFIFQYYREEENGRGNFPPRFSGLQFPNYSSELNVNALELDDSALYLCASSFGGAEAFFGQGTRLTVV.

The CDR3 region has the DNA TGTGCCAGCAGCCGAATTCAGGGTTACACTGAAGCTTTCTTT. It translates to CASSRIQGYTEAFF. This chain links TRBV7-8 with TRBJ1-1, with D maybe TRBD1 (5 bases). There are 14 residues in the CDR3. Germline V gene sequence: CDR1 SGHVS, CDR2 FQNEAQ. The V and J ends lost 5 bases and 3 bases respectively, with 13 bases between them.

The chain employs TRBV7-8 and TRBJ1-3, with D uncertain. V lost 9 bases and J 0 bases, leaving 9 bases between the germline ends. CDR3 length: 13 amino acids. Germline loops: CDR1 SGHVS, CDR2 FQNEAQ. CDR3 DNA: TGTGCCAGTAGGGAGAGCTCTGGAAACACCATATATTTT. Its protein product is CASRESSGNTIYF.

The chain combines TRBV5-5 with TRBJ2-3; TRBD2 matches 8 bases. V shed 5 bases and J 2 bases; nucleotides not matched to a gene: 13. The CDR3 consists of 17 residues. CDR1 is SGHKS and CDR2 is YYEKEE in the germline V gene (reference sequence). The CDR3 nucleotides read TGTGCCAGCAGATGGGGGTGGGCTAGCGGGTCCACAGATACGCAGTATTTT. It encodes CASRWGWASGSTDTQYF.

The chain links TRBV3-1 (or the pseudogene TRBV3-2) to TRBJ1-3; 7 positions agree with TRBD1. With V trimmed by 3 bases and J by 2 bases, 7 bases remained unmatched. Germline CDR1 LGHDT, CDR2 YNNKEL (reference sequence). This CDR3 contains 16 residues. The CDR3 here is CASSHDRAHPGNTIYF. Here the CDR3 DNA reads TGTGCCAGCAGCCACGACAGGGCCCATCCTGGAAACACCATATATTTT.

The J gene is TRBJ2-3, the V gene TRBV30; 8 nucleotides align to TRBD1. Germline V gene data show CDR1 as GTSNPN and CDR2 as SVGIG (reference sequence). CDR3 length equals 14 residues. The V and J ends lost 2 bases and 2 bases, in that order; junction bases with no gene match: 3. Written as DNA, the CDR3 is TGTGCCTGGAGTTGGGGACAGGCCACAGATACGCAGTATTTT. This translates into CAWSWGQATDTQYF.

CDR3 coding DNA: TGTGCCAGCAGTCGGCCGCGGGAGACCCAGTACTTC. Encoded protein: CASSRPRETQYF. The chain uses TRBV6-2 or TRBV6-3 and TRBJ2-5, with D hard to call. This CDR3 has 12 amino acids. Per germline, CDR1 MNHEY and CDR2 SVGEGT. The V gene lost 5 bases and the J gene lost 5 bases, with 9 bases spanning the gap.

The chain links TRBV7-6 to TRBJ1-5; D remains ambiguous. The germline V gene encodes CDR1 SGHVS and CDR2 FNYEAQ. This CDR3 has 13 residues. The V and J ends lost 2 bases and 3 bases respectively, with 5 bases between them. CDR3 DNA: TGTGCCAGCAGCTTAACTAACAATCAGCCCCAGCATTTT. Protein: CASSLTNNQPQHF.